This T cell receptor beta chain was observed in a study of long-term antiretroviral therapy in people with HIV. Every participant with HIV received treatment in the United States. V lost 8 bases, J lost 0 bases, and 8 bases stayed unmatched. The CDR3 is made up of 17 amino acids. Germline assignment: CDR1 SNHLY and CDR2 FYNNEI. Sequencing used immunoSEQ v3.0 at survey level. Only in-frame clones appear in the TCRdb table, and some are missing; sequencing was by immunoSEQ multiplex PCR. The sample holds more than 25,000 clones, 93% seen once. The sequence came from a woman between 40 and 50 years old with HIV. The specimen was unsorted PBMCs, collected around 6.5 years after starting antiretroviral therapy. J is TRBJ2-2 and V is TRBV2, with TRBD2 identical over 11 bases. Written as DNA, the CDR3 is TGTGCCAGCGCCCTAGCGGGGGGCCATACGAACACCGGGGAGCTGTTTTTT. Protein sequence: CASALAGGHTNTGELFF.